This record concerns one TCR beta chain sequence. This sample is drawn from a study of blood T cell repertoires in COVID-19. Study-wide context: Acute and convalescent COVID-19 samples came from the United States, Italy and Spain.

Only in-frame clones appear in the TCRdb table, and some are missing; sequencing was by immunoSEQ multiplex PCR. This repertoire shows more than 400,000 clones, 70% to 90% found once; its top ten account for 3.2%. V was cut by 5 bases and J by 4 bases, with 12 bases left in between. There are 14 residues in the CDR3. Per germline, CDR1 LNHDA and CDR2 SQIVND (reference sequence). The chain uses TRBV19 and TRBJ1-5, with D hard to call. Sequencing was done on a sample of peripheral blood. The TCR originated in a human donor in a cohort sampled during active COVID-19. CDR3 DNA sequence: TGTGCCAGTAGTGTCGCAGGAGGAAATCAGCCCCAGCATTTT. It codes for CASSVAGGNQPQHF.